This is a list of T cell receptor beta chains from one sample in a study of cytomegalovirus exposure and HLA in healthy donors. Using immunoSEQ multiplex PCR, the repertoire was profiled, and TCRdb retains in-frame clones only, with some absent. The ten most abundant clones cover 6.5% to 9.5% of a sample with under 90,000 clones. Sequenced material: PBMCs. The receptors here all came from a female donor in good health and CMV-seropositive. Both conserved end residues are trimmed from each CDR3. Fields, in order: V gene, J gene, CDR3 protein.

TRBV6-1	TRBJ2-1	ASSESLAGVNEQF
TRBV25-1	TRBJ2-4	ASSHSGVAKNIQY
TRBV4-2	TRBJ1-1	ASSQVGTGLTNTEAF
TRBV11-2	TRBJ1-2	ASSLDTGMLGYT
TRBV9	TRBJ1-4	ASSVATGVRGINEKLF
TRBV9	TRBJ1-6	ASSAGQVNSPLH
TRBV4-3	TRBJ2-5	ASSQDRRGQVQETQY
TRBV11-2	TRBJ2-1	ASSSRTSESYNEQF
TRBV27	TRBJ2-2	ASSLSGLASGELF
TRBV7-9	TRBJ1-2	ASSQGVVYGYT
TRBV7-8	TRBJ1-1	ASSQTGMNEAF
TRBV18	TRBJ2-7	ASSSGTGHGREQY
TRBV14	TRBJ1-2	ASSQRSQGRGDGYT
TRBV10-1	TRBJ2-5	ASSNRTGQETQY
TRBV30	TRBJ1-4	AWSPSVSGRNEKLF
TRBV6-1	TRBJ2-2	ASRDRPNTGELF
TRBV4-3	TRBJ1-2	ASSQTGTGVERGYT
TRBV19	TRBJ1-3	ASSRTASGNTIY
TRBV13	TRBJ1-4	ASSFGRHPEKLF
TRBV5-4	TRBJ2-1	ASSPRTNEQF
TRBV7-9	TRBJ1-1	ASSPAGGTEAF
TRBV20-1	TRBJ1-3	SAKQGNTIY
TRBV5-4	TRBJ2-3	ASSILSGGAIDTQY
TRBV19	TRBJ2-3	ASSARTSGYTDTQY
TRBV7-9	TRBJ1-4	ASRRQGWGEKLF
TRBV18	TRBJ1-6	ASSRGIDSPLH